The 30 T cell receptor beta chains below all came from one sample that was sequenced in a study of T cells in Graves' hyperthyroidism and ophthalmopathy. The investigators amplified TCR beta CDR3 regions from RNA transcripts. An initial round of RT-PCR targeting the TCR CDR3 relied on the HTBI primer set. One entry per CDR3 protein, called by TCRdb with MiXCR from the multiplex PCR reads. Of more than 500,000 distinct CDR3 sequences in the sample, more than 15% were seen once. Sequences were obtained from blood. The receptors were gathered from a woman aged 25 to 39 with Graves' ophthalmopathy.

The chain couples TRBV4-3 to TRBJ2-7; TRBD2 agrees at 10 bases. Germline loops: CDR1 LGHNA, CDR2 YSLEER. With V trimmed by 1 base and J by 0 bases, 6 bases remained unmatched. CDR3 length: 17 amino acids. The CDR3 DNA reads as TGCGCCAGCAGCCAAGGACTAGCGGGTACCGACTCCTACGAGCAGTACTTC. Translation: CASSQGLAGTDSYEQYF.

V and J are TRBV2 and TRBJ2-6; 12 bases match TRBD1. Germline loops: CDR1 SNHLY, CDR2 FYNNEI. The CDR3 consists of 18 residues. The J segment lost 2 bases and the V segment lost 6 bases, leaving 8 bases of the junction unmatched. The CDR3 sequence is CASRDLGTGGPGANVLTF. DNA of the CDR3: TGTGCCAGCAGAGACCTCGGGACAGGGGGCCCTGGGGCCAACGTCCTGACTTTC.

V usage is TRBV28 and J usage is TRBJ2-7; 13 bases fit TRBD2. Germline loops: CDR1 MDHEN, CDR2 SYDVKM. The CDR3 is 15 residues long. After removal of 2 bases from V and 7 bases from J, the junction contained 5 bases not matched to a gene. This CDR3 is CASSLGLAGVREQYF. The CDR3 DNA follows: TGTGCCAGCAGTTTAGGACTAGCGGGGGTTAGGGAGCAGTACTTC.

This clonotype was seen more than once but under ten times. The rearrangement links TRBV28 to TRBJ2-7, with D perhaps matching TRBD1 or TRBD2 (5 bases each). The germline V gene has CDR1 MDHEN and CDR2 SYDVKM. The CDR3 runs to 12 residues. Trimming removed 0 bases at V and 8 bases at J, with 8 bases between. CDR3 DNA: TGTGCCAGCAGTTTATGGCCGGGACAGCAGTACTTC. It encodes CASSLWPGQQYF.

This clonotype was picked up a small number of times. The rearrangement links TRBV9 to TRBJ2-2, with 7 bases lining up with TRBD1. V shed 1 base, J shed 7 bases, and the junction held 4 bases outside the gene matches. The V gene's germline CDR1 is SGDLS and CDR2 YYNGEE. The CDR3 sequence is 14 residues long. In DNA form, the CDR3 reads TGTGCCAGCAGCGTACGACAGGGTTTCGGGGAGCTGTTTTTT. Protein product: CASSVRQGFGELFF. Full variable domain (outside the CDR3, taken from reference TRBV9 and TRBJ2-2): DSGVTQTPKHLITATGQRVTLRCSPRSGDLSVYWYQQSLDQGLQFLIQYYNGEERAKGNILERFSAQQFPDLHSELNLSSLELGDSALYFCASSVRQGFGELFFGEGSRLTVL.

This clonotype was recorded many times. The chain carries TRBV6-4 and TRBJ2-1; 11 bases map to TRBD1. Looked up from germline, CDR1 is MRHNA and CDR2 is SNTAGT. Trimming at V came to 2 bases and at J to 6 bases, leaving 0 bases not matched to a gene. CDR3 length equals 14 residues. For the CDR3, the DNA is TGTGCCAGCAGTGACGGGACAGGGGGCAATGAGCAGTTCTTC. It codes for CASSDGTGGNEQFF.

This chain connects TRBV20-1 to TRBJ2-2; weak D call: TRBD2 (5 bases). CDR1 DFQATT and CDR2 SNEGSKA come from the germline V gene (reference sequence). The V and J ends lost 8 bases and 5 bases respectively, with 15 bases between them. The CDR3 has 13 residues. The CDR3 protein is CSPREGQTGELFF. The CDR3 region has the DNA TGCAGTCCCCGGGAAGGCCAAACCGGGGAGCTGTTTTTT.

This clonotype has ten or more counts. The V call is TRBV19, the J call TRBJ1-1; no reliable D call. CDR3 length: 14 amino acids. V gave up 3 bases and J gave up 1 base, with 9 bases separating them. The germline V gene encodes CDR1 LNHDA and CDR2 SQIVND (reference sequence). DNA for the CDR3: TGTGCCAGTAGTATCGGCGGATGGAACACTGAAGCTTTCTTT. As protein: CASSIGGWNTEAFF.

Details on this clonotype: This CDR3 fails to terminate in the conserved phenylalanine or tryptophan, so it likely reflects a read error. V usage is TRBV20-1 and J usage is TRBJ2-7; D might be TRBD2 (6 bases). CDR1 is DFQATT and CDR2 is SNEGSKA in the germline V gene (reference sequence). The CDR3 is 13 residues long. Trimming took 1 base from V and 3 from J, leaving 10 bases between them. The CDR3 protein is CSARALTSYEQYL. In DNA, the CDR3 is TGCAGTGCTAGAGCCCTGACTAGCTACGAGCAGTACCTC.

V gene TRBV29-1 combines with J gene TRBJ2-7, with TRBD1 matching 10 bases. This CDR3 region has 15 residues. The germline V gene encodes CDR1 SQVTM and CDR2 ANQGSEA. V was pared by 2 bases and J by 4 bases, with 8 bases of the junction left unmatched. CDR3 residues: CSVEFGTGEEYEQYF. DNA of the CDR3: TGCAGCGTTGAATTCGGGACAGGGGAGGAGTACGAGCAGTACTTC.

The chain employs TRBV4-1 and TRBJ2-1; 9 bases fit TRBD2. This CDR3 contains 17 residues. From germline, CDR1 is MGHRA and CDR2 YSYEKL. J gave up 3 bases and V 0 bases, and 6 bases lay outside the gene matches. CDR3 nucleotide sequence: TGCGCCAGCAGCCAAGATTCCCTAGCGGGGCGCTACAATGAGCAGTTCTTC. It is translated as CASSQDSLAGRYNEQFF.

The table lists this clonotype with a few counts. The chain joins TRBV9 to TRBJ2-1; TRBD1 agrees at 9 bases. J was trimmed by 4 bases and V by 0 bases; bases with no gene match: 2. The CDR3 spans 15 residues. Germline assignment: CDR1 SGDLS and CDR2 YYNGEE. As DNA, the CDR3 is TGTGCCAGCAGCGTAGACGGGACAGGGTACAATGAGCAGTTCTTC. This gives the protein CASSVDGTGYNEQFF.

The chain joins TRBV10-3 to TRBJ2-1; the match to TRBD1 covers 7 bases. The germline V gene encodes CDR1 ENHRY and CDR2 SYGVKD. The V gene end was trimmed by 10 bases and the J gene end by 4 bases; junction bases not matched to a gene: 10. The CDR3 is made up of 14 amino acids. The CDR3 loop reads CATRGSGQYNEQFF. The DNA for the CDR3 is TGTGCCACCAGGGGGAGCGGACAATACAATGAGCAGTTCTTC.

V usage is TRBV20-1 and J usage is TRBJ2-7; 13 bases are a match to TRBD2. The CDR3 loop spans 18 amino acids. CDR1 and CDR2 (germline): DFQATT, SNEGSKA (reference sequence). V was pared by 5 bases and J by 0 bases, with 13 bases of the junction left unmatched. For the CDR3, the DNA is TGCAGTGCTTGCCAACTAGCGGGAGGGCCCGATGACTCCTACGAGCAGTACTTC. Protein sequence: CSACQLAGGPDDSYEQYF.

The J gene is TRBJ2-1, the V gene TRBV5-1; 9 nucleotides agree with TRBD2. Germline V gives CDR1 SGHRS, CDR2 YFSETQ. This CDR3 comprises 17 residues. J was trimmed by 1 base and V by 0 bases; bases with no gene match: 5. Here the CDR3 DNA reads TGCGCCAGCAGCTTGGAGCTAGCGGGAATTTCCTACAATGAGCAGTTCTTC. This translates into CASSLELAGISYNEQFF. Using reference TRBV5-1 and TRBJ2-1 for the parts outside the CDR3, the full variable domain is KAGVTQTPRYLIKTRGQQVTLSCSPISGHRSVSWYQQTPGQGLQFLFEYFSETQRNKGNFPGRFSGRQFSNSRSEMNVSTLELGDSALYLCASSLELAGISYNEQFFGPGTRLTVL.

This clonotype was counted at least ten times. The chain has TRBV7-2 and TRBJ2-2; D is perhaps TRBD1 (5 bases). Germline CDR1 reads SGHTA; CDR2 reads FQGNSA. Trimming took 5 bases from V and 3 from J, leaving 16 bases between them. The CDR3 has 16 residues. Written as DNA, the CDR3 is TGTGCCAGCAGCCCAGGGTTCCCCCCCGACACCGGGGAGCTGTTTTTT. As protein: CASSPGFPPDTGELFF. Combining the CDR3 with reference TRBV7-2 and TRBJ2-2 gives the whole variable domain GAGVSQSPSNKVTEKGKDVELRCDPISGHTALYWYRQSLGQGLEFLIYFQGNSAPDKSGLPSDRFSAERTGGSVSTLTIQRTQQEDSAVYLCASSPGFPPDTGELFFGEGSRLTVL.

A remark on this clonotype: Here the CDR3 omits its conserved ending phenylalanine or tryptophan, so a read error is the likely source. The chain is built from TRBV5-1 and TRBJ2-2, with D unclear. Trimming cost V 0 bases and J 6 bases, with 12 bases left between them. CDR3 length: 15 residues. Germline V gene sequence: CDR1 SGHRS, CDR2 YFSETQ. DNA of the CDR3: TGCGCCAGCAGCTTGGTATCTGCGAGCCCCGGGGAGCTGTTTCTT. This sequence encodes CASSLVSASPGELFL.

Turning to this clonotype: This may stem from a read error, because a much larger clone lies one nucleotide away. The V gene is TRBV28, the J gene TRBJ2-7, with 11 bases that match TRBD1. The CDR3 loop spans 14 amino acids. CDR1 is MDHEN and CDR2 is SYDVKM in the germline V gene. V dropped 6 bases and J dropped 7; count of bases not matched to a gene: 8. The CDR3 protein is CASSPDRGRWEQYF. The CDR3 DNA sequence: TGTGCCAGCAGCCCGGACAGGGGGCGGTGGGAGCAGTACTTC.

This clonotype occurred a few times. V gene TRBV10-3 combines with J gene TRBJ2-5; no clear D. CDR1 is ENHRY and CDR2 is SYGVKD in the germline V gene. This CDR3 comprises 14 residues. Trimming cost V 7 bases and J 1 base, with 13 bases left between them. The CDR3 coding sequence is TGTGCCATCAAATTGGAACTTTCCCAAGAGACCCAGTACTTC. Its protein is CAIKLELSQETQYF.

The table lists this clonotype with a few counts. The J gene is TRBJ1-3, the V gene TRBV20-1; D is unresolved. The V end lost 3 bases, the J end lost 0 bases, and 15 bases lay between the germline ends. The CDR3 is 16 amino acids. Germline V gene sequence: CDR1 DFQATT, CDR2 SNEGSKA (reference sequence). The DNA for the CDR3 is TGCAGTGCTAGTAGTGACGGCTTTTCCTCTGGAAACACCATATATTTT. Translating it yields CSASSDGFSSGNTIYF.

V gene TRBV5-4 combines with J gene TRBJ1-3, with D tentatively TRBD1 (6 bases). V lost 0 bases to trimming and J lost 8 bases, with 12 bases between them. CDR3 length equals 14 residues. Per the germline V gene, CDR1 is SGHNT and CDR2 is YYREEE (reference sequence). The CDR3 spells CASSLDRVRDTIYF. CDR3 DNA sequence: TGTGCCAGCAGCTTGGACAGGGTCCGGGACACCATATATTTT. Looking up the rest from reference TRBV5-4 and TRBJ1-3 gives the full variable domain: ETGVTQSPTHLIKTRGQQVTLRCSSQSGHNTVSWYQQALGQGPQFIFQYYREEENGRGNFPPRFSGLQFPNYSSELNVNALELDDSALYLCASSLDRVRDTIYFGEGSWLTVV.

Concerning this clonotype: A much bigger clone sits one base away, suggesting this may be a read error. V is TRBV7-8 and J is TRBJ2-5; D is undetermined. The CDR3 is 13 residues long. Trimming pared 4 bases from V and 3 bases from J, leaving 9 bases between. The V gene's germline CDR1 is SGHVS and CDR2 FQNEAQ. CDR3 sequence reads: CASSSAQEETQYF. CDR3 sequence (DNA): TGTGCCAGCAGCTCAGCCCAGGAAGAGACCCAGTACTTC.

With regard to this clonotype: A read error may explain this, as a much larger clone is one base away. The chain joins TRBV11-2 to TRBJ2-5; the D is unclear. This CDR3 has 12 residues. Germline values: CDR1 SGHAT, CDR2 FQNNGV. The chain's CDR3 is CAGSRLGETQYF. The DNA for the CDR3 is TGTGCCGGCAGCCGTCTTGGGGAGACCCAGTACTTC.

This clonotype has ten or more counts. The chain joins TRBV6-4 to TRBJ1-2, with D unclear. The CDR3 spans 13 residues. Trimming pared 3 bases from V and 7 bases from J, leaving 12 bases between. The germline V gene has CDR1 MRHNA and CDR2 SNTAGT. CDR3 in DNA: TGTGCCAGCAGTGATGGGCAAGCAAGTGGCTACACCTTC. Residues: CASSDGQASGYTF.

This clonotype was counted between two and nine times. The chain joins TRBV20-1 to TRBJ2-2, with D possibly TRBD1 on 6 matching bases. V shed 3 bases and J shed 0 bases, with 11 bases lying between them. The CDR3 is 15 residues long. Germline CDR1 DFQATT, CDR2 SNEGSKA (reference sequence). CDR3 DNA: TGCAGTGCTAGGCCACAGGGACCGAACACCGGGGAGCTGTTTTTT. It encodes CSARPQGPNTGELFF.

The CDR3 loop is CASSVMGSYEQYF. The CDR3 nucleotides read TGTGCCAGCAGCGTGATGGGCTCCTACGAGCAGTACTTC. This chain connects TRBV5-8 to TRBJ2-7, with no clear D. CDR1 SGHTS and CDR2 YDEGEE come from the germline V gene. Trimming shortened V by 4 bases and J by 0 bases, and 8 bases separated the two germline ends. The CDR3 is 13 amino acids.

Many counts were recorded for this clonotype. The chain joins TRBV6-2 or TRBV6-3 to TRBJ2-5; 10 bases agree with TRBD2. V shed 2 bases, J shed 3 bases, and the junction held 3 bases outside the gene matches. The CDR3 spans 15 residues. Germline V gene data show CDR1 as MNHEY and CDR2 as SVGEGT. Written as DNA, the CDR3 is TGTGCCAGCAGTTACGGAGGACTAGCGGAAGAGACCCAGTACTTC. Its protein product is CASSYGGLAEETQYF.

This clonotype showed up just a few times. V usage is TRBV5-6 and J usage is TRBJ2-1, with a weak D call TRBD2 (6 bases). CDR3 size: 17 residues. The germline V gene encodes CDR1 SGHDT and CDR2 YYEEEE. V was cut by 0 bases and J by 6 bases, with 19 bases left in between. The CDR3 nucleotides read TGTGCCAGCAGCTTGGCCGCGGCGGGACCCCCCGCCAATGAGCAGTTCTTC. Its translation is CASSLAAAGPPANEQFF.

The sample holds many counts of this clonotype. CDR3 sequence: CASSSQGPGLETQYF. In DNA form, the CDR3 reads TGCGCCAGCAGCTCTCAGGGTCCCGGCTTAGAGACCCAGTACTTC. The chain couples TRBV5-1 to TRBJ2-5, with a weak D call TRBD1 (5 bases). Germline V CDR1 and CDR2: SGHRS, YFSETQ. CDR3 length equals 15 residues. Deletions cut 3 bases from V and 4 bases from J, with 16 bases between.

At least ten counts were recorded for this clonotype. The CDR3 DNA is TGTGCCAGCAGTTCCCGACACCTCTCCTACGAGCAGTACTTC. It specifies CASSSRHLSYEQYF. This chain connects TRBV27 to TRBJ2-7; no clear D gene. The CDR3 contains 14 residues. Germline loops: CDR1 MNHEY, CDR2 SMNVEV (reference sequence). Trimming pared 4 bases from V and 0 bases from J, leaving 10 bases between.